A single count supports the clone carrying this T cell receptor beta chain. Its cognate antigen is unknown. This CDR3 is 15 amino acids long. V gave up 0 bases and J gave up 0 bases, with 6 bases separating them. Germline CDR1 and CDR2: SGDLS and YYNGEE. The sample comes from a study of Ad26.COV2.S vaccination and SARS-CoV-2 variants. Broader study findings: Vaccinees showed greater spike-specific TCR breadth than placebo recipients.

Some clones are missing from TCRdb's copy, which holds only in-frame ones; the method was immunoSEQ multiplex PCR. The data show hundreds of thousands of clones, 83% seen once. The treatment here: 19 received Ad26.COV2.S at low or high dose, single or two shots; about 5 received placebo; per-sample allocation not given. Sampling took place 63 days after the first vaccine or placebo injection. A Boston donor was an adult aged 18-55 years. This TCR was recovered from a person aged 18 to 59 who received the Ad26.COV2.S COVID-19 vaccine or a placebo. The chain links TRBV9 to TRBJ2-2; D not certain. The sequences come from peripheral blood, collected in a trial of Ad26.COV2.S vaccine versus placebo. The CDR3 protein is CASSVGVSNTGELFF. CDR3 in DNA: TGTGCCAGCAGCGTAGGCGTCTCGAACACCGGGGAGCTGTTTTTT.